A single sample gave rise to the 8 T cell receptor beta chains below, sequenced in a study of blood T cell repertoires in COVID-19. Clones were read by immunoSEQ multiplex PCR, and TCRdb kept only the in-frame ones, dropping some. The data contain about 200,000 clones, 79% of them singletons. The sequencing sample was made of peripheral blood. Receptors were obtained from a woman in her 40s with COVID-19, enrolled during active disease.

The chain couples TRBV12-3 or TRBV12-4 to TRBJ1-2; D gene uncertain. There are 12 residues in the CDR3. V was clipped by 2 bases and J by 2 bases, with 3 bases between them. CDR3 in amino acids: CASSLQNYGYTF. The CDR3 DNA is TGTGCCAGCAGTTTACAGAACTATGGCTACACCTTC.

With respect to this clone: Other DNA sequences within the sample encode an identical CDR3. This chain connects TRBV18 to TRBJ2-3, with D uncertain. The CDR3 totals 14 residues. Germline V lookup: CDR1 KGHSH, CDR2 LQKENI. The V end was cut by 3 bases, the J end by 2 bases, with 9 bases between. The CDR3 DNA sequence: TGTGCCAGCTCACCTAGGCGGAACACAGATACGCAGTATTTT. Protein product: CASSPRRNTDTQYF.

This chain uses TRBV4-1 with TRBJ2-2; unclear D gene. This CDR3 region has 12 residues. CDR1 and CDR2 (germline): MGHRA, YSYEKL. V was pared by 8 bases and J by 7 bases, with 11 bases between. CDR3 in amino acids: CASHSTDGELFF. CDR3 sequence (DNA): TGCGCCAGCCACTCTACCGACGGGGAGCTGTTTTTT.

For the CDR3, the DNA is TGTGCCAGCTGCGGGACAGGGAACACTGAAGCTTTCTTT. Translation gives CASCGTGNTEAFF. The chain has TRBV2 and TRBJ1-1; 8 bases are a match to TRBD1. With V trimmed by 8 bases and J by 1 base, 3 bases remained unmatched. Germline CDR1 and CDR2: SNHLY and FYNNEI. This CDR3 region has 13 residues.

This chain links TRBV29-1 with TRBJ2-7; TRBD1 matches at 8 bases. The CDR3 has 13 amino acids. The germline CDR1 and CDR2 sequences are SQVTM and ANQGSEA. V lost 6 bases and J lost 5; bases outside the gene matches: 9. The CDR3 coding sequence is TGCAGCGTCGCCGGACAGGGTTCCAACGAGCAGTACTTC. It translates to CSVAGQGSNEQYF.

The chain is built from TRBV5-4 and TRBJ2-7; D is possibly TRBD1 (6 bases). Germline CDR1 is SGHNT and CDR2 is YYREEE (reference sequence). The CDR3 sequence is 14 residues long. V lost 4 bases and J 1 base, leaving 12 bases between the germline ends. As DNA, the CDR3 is TGTGCCAGCAGCCCTACCGGACAGTCCTACGAGCAGTACTTC. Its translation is CASSPTGQSYEQYF.

The CDR3 loop is CASSLEPGVANTEAFF. The CDR3 nucleotides are TGTGCCAGCAGCTTAGAGCCAGGGGTGGCGAACACTGAAGCTTTCTTT. The chain uses TRBV7-9 and TRBJ1-1, with D possibly matching TRBD1 (6 bases). Trimming removed 1 base at V and 1 base at J, with 13 bases between. This CDR3 comprises 16 residues. Per germline, CDR1 SEHNR and CDR2 FQNEAQ (reference sequence).

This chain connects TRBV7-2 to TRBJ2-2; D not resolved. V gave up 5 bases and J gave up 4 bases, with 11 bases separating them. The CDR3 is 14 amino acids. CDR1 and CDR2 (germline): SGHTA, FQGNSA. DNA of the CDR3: TGTGCCAGCAGCCCAGCGACTCGCACCGGGGAGCTGTTTTTT. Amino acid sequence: CASSPATRTGELFF.